A single T cell receptor beta chain is shown here with its context. Unique molecular identifiers were incorporated during preparation of the TCRbeta library. One entry per CDR3 protein, called by TCRdb with MiXCR from the PCR reads. Of about 270,000 distinct CDR3 sequences in the sample, around 9.6% were seen once. The data are from a study of T-cell reconstitution after alpha-beta-depleted transplantation in children. Germline assignment: CDR1 SGHAT and CDR2 FQDESV (reference sequence). The V segment lost 4 bases and the J segment 1 base; nucleotides outside the gene matches: 11. This CDR3 has 19 amino acids.

This clonotype was obtained from a human donor who donated a stem cell graft to a child with SCID. This specimen consisted of PBMCs from the stem cell graft donor, obtained from the stem cell graft. This sequence joins TRBV11-1 and TRBJ2-1; TRBD2 agrees at 12 bases. The CDR3 sequence is CASSSGGPSGGASYNEQFF. DNA for the CDR3: TGTGCCAGCAGCTCCGGAGGGCCTAGCGGGGGGGCTTCCTACAATGAGCAGTTCTTC.